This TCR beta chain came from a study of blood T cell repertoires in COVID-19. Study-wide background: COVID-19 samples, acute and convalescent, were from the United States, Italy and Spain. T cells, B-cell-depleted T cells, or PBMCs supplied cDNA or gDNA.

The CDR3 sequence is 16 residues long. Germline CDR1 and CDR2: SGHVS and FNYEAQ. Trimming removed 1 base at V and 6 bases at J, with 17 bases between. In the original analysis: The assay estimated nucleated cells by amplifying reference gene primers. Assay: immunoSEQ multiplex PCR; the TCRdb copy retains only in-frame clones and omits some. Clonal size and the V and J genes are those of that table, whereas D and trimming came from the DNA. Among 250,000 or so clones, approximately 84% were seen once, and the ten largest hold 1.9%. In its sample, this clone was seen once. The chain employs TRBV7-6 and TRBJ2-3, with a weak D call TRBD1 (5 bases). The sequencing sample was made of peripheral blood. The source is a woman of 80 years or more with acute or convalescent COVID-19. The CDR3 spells CASSLVLPASGDTQYF. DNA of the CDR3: TGTGCCAGCAGCTTAGTTTTGCCCGCATCAGGGGATACGCAGTATTTT.